This T cell receptor (beta chain) was profiled in a study of blood T cell repertoires in COVID-19. Study as a whole: Acute-phase and convalescent COVID-19 samples originated in the United States, Italy and Spain. PBMCs, B-cell-depleted T cells, or T cells were the source of the cDNA or gDNA that made up the material.

Under the authors' procedure: By means of reference gene primer amplification, nucleated cell counts were estimated. Only in-frame clones appear in the TCRdb table, and some are missing; sequencing was by immunoSEQ multiplex PCR. V, J and clone size derive from that table, while D and trimming were established from the DNA sequence. The sample lists roughly 160,000 clones; roughly nine tenths were seen once. This CDR3 contains 14 residues. V was pared by 5 bases and J by 4 bases, with 6 bases of the junction left unmatched. Germline V lookup: CDR1 ENHRY, CDR2 SYGVKD. This sequence originates from a man aged 50 to 60 with acute or convalescent COVID-19. The V and J genes are TRBV10-3 and TRBJ1-1; 8 positions match TRBD1. The sample was peripheral blood. The DNA for the CDR3 is TGTGCCATCAGTAACGGACAGGGAAGCACTGAAGCTTTCTTT. This codes for CAISNGQGSTEAFF.